This is a list of T cell receptor beta chains from one sample in a study of cytomegalovirus exposure and HLA in healthy donors. The assay was immunoSEQ multiplex PCR, and TCRdb's table has in-frame clones only and misses some. The repertoire holds 200,000 to 250,000 clones, with over 70% as singletons. The sequenced sample was PBMCs. These receptors originate from an older woman in good health and CMV-seropositive. The CDR3 runs from the conserved cysteine through the conserved F or W. The order of the fields is J gene, clone size, V gene, D gene, CDR3 DNA, CDR3 protein. D genes are given only for firm matches. A row's size may be missing; if present it is once, few, many or a size class.

j_gene: TRBJ2-5
abundance: .
v_gene: TRBV6-1
d_gene: TRBD2
CDR3nt: TGTGCCAGCAGTGAAAGGTGGCCTAGCGGGAGGCCCGTGGAGACCCAGTACTTC
CDR3aa: CASSERWPSGRPVETQYF

j_gene: TRBJ2-7
abundance: .
v_gene: TRBV6-4
d_gene: TRBD2
CDR3nt: TGTGCCAGCGAACCCGGGACTAGCGGGATTAGACGCGGGTACGAGCAGTACTTC
CDR3aa: CASEPGTSGIRRGYEQYF

j_gene: TRBJ2-7
abundance: .
v_gene: TRBV9
d_gene: TRBD2
CDR3nt: TGTGCCAGCAGCCCCGGGACTATCCTTACCTACGAGCAGTACTTC
CDR3aa: CASSPGTILTYEQYF

j_gene: TRBJ1-2
abundance: .
v_gene: TRBV18
d_gene: .
CDR3nt: TGTGCCAGCTCACCTCTCCTCGAGGGTAACTATGGCTACACCTTC
CDR3aa: CASSPLLEGNYGYTF

j_gene: TRBJ2-2
abundance: .
v_gene: TRBV5-1
d_gene: TRBD2
CDR3nt: TGCGCCAGCAGCTTGGGACTAGCGGGCCTACGGGGGGCCGGGGAGCTGTTTTTT
CDR3aa: CASSLGLAGLRGAGELFF

j_gene: TRBJ1-3
abundance: .
v_gene: TRBV5-1
d_gene: TRBD1
CDR3nt: TGCGCCAGCAGCTCCAACAGGGGGTCTGGAAACACCATATATTTT
CDR3aa: CASSSNRGSGNTIYF

j_gene: TRBJ2-1
abundance: few
v_gene: TRBV5-6
d_gene: TRBD2
CDR3nt: TGTGCCAGCAGCGCAGGGAGGACTAGCGGGACGTCCTACAATGAGCAGTTCTTC
CDR3aa: CASSAGRTSGTSYNEQFF

j_gene: TRBJ1-1
abundance: .
v_gene: TRBV4-1
d_gene: .
CDR3nt: TGCGCCAGCAGCCAAGAAGTGGGGAGGACCACTGAAGCTTTCTTT
CDR3aa: CASSQEVGRTTEAFF

j_gene: TRBJ1-4
abundance: .
v_gene: TRBV7-9
d_gene: TRBD1
CDR3nt: TGTGCCAGCAGCTCGGTTCAGGGGGTGGGTGAAAAACTGTTTTTT
CDR3aa: CASSSVQGVGEKLFF

j_gene: TRBJ2-1
abundance: .
v_gene: TRBV9
d_gene: TRBD1
CDR3nt: TGTGCCAGCAGCGCAGGGACAGGGCTCAACAATGAGCAGTTCTTC
CDR3aa: CASSAGTGLNNEQFF

j_gene: TRBJ1-1
abundance: .
v_gene: TRBV29-1
d_gene: TRBD1
CDR3nt: TGCAGCGTTTCGGACAGGGGGCGAGGGACTGAAGCTTTCTTT
CDR3aa: CSVSDRGRGTEAFF

j_gene: TRBJ2-7
abundance: .
v_gene: TRBV27
d_gene: .
CDR3nt: TGTGCCAGCAGCTTCAGGGTAGGCTCCTACGAGCAGTACTTC
CDR3aa: CASSFRVGSYEQYF

j_gene: TRBJ1-1
abundance: .
v_gene: TRBV9
d_gene: .
CDR3nt: TGTGCCAGCAGCCCCGAGGGCGTTGAAGCTTTCTTT
CDR3aa: CASSPEGVEAFF

j_gene: TRBJ2-4
abundance: .
v_gene: TRBV9
d_gene: .
CDR3nt: TGTGCCCCAGGGGGGACAAACATTCAGTACTTC
CDR3aa: CAPGGTNIQYF

j_gene: TRBJ2-5
abundance: once
v_gene: TRBV5-1
d_gene: TRBD2
CDR3nt: TGCGCCAGCAGCCCTAGCGGGAGGGAACAAGAGACCCAGTACTTC
CDR3aa: CASSPSGREQETQYF

j_gene: TRBJ2-2
abundance: .
v_gene: TRBV9
d_gene: .
CDR3nt: TGTGCCAGCAGCGTTGCGGGATGGAACACCGGGGAGCTGTTTTTT
CDR3aa: CASSVAGWNTGELFF

j_gene: TRBJ1-2
abundance: once
v_gene: TRBV19
d_gene: TRBD1
CDR3nt: TGTGCCATATCACAGGGGGCTGACTATGGCTACACCTTC
CDR3aa: CAISQGADYGYTF

j_gene: TRBJ2-1
abundance: .
v_gene: TRBV25-1
d_gene: TRBD1
CDR3nt: TGTGCCAGCAGTGAGGTAGGGACAGGCTCCTACAATGAGCAGTTCTTC
CDR3aa: CASSEVGTGSYNEQFF

j_gene: TRBJ2-7
abundance: .
v_gene: TRBV7-2
d_gene: TRBD2
CDR3nt: TGTGCCAGCACCCCGACTAGCGGGAGCCGGGAGCAGTACTTC
CDR3aa: CASTPTSGSREQYF

j_gene: TRBJ1-1
abundance: .
v_gene: TRBV4-1
d_gene: .
CDR3nt: TGCGCCAGCAGCCAAGGAGAGTATCGCACTGAAGCTTTCTTT
CDR3aa: CASSQGEYRTEAFF

j_gene: TRBJ2-7
abundance: once
v_gene: TRBV6-5
d_gene: .
CDR3nt: TGTGCCAGCAGTTATTATCGCAGGGACACCTACGAGCAGTACTTC
CDR3aa: CASSYYRRDTYEQYF

j_gene: TRBJ2-1
abundance: once
v_gene: TRBV27
d_gene: .
CDR3nt: TGTGCCAGCAGTTTAGGGCAGATATTAAACAATGAGCAGTTCTTC
CDR3aa: CASSLGQILNNEQFF

j_gene: TRBJ2-2
abundance: .
v_gene: TRBV11-2
d_gene: TRBD2
CDR3nt: TGTGCCAGCAGCTTCCTTAGCGGGACCGGGAGGACCGGGGAGCTGTTTTTT
CDR3aa: CASSFLSGTGRTGELFF

j_gene: TRBJ2-2
abundance: .
v_gene: TRBV7-9
d_gene: TRBD1
CDR3nt: TGTGCCAGCAGCAGGGGACAGGGGGACACCGGGGAGCTGTTTTTT
CDR3aa: CASSRGQGDTGELFF

j_gene: TRBJ2-7
abundance: .
v_gene: TRBV5-1
d_gene: TRBD2
CDR3nt: TGCGCCAGCAGCCCGCGGGAGATGGTAGTCTACGAGCAGTACTTC
CDR3aa: CASSPREMVVYEQYF

j_gene: TRBJ2-1
abundance: once
v_gene: TRBV7-3
d_gene: .
CDR3nt: TGTGCCAGCAGCCGAGAGGGATATGAGCAGTTCTTC
CDR3aa: CASSREGYEQFF

j_gene: TRBJ2-3
abundance: few
v_gene: TRBV5-1
d_gene: TRBD2
CDR3nt: TGCGCCAGCAGCTCGAGGGGACTAGCGGTGCTCGGCACAGATACGCAGTATTTT
CDR3aa: CASSSRGLAVLGTDTQYF

j_gene: TRBJ2-5
abundance: .
v_gene: TRBV15
d_gene: TRBD1
CDR3nt: TGTGCCACCAGCACCCGACAGGGAATAGAGACCCAGTACTTC
CDR3aa: CATSTRQGIETQYF

j_gene: TRBJ1-1
abundance: once
v_gene: TRBV5-1
d_gene: .
CDR3nt: TGCGCCAGCGGATATTCAGGGGCGAACACTGAAGCTTTCTTT
CDR3aa: CASGYSGANTEAFF

j_gene: TRBJ1-2
abundance: once
v_gene: TRBV27
d_gene: TRBD1
CDR3nt: TGTGCCAGCAGTTTACGGACAGGCGACCTACTCGGCTACACCTTC
CDR3aa: CASSLRTGDLLGYTF

j_gene: TRBJ1-2
abundance: .
v_gene: TRBV28
d_gene: .
CDR3nt: TGTGCCAGCAGTCCGAGACTGCTGGTGAACTATGGCTACACCTTC
CDR3aa: CASSPRLLVNYGYTF

j_gene: TRBJ1-4
abundance: .
v_gene: TRBV4-1
d_gene: TRBD1
CDR3nt: TGCGCCAGCAGCCAACAGGGGGCGGGTGGAGAAAAACTGTTTTTT
CDR3aa: CASSQQGAGGEKLFF

j_gene: TRBJ1-4
abundance: .
v_gene: TRBV5-1
d_gene: .
CDR3nt: TGCGCCAGCAGCTTGTCTTCCGTTAATGAAAAACTGTTTTTT
CDR3aa: CASSLSSVNEKLFF